This TCR beta chain appears in the sequencing data of a study of T cells in Graves' hyperthyroidism and ophthalmopathy (dated by TCRdb to the late 2010s). Regarding the study in general: Peripheral blood was sampled at the time of initial diagnosis, prior to any treatment. The 100 discovery patients were divided at random into training and test sets in a 7:3 ratio. In addition, the study compared T-cell repertoires in thyroid tissue and in blood from 6 or 7 Graves' hyperthyroidism patients. The paper reports TCR Vbeta CDR3 sequencing of 140 or so peripheral blood samples: 40 or so ophthalmopathy, fewer than 80 hyperthyroidism and around 17 progressor patients. TCR V-J signatures able to tell the groups apart were searched for in a discovery cohort of 95 to 100 patients, of whom roughly 42 had Graves' ophthalmopathy and roughly 58 had stable Graves' hyperthyroidism. After blood sampling, hyperthyroidism patients were treated with methimazole at a starting dose of 30 mg daily, and ophthalmopathy patients were treated with high-dose intravenous methylprednisolone. Prospective prediction of ophthalmopathy was tested in an independent validation cohort of fewer than 20 hyperthyroidism patients and some 17 patients who later progressed to ophthalmopathy. Study-wide conclusions, independent of this receptor: During validation, the model predicted progression to ophthalmopathy a median of approximately 7 months ahead of onset, with around 71% sensitivity and more than 72% specificity. No statistical method was used to fix the sample size in advance, and group allocation was not hidden from the investigators. Ophthalmopathy was separated from stable hyperthyroidism by a 13 V-J signature model, with approximately 90% sensitivity and 81% to 82% specificity obtained in cross-validation and 80%/75% obtained in testing. Most expanded thyroid clonotypes (frequency above 0.001) were also detected in blood, suggesting blood repertoires may reflect thyroid immune responses.

The TCR beta CDR3 regions were amplified from the RNA transcripts. The TCR CDR3 was subjected to a first round of RT-PCR using the HTBI primer set and the Qiagen OneStep RT-PCR kit. Libraries were constructed in a second round of multiplex PCR, after which size selection and purification were performed. Sequencing of the libraries was done on an Illumina HiSeq2000 using paired-end 100 bp reads. On the authors' methods: SOAPnuke was used to process the raw data, removing reads that contained adapters or uncalled bases, had a mean Phred below 15, or lacked an exact match to the constant primer or identifier. COPE v1.2.5 was used to merge high-quality paired reads, and clonotypes were defined as unique nucleotide sequences. MiTCR v1.1 was used to align the clonotypes against IMGT TRBV, TRBD and TRBJ reference segments. Only V-J combinations with frequency above 0.0001, covering about 99% of repertoires, were analysed. The TCS score was defined as F50 (clonal expansion) divided by E x V (chaos), with BLOSUM62-based TCRdist calculated between CDR3 peptides within each V-J. Welch's t-statistics and random forest reduced some 510 V-J features to about 13, which were used in a naive Bayes classifier (R e1071). The public reads were reanalyzed by TCRdb: fastp trimming at Q25, MiXCR alignment, in-frame beta chains only. Entries are consolidated by CDR3 protein sequence, retaining the most common genes and DNA. The authors' filters were not applied to this entry. This sample is represented by some 380,000 distinct CDR3 sequences; less than 15% of them were singletons. Jointly, the top ten make up less than 25% of the sample.

The table lists this clonotype with many counts. It has no known antigen specificity. Base qualities are missing; no much larger clone stands one base away. Hyperthyroidism patients were newly diagnosed, had a disease duration of under 2 months, and were aged 18 to 65 years. The study excluded patients with uncontrolled infections, other autoimmune diseases, pregnancy or lactation. Diagnoses relied on clinical symptoms, serum thyroxine and TRAb, thyroid ultrasound and orbital computed tomography. Blood from progressor patients was collected at the time of first diagnosis with hyperthyroidism, before any ophthalmopathy symptoms had appeared. PBMCs were separated from 8 to 10 ml of fresh peripheral blood using Ficoll-Paque density gradient centrifugation. Progressor patients were initially diagnosed with Graves' hyperthyroidism and developed ophthalmopathy during follow-up. Total RNA was extracted with Trizol reagent, and quality was checked on an Agilent 2100 Bioanalyzer.

The cysteine opens and the phenylalanine closes a CDR3 of 14 amino acids. The retained sequence is limited to the CDR3, 42 bases, with the frame set at the first base. CDR1 and CDR2 (MDHEN, SYDVKM) derive from the germline V gene. V sheds 5 bases and J sheds 4 bases, leaving 12 bases between their ends. Sequencing used blood. The origin of this receptor is a man younger than 40 with Graves' hyperthyroidism that later progressed to Graves' ophthalmopathy. The rearrangement joined TRBV28 to TRBJ1-5, with no reliable assignment of the D segment. The sequence in DNA is TGTGCCAGCAGTCCCCAATTTAGGAATCAGCCCCAGCATTTT. Its protein reads: CASSPQFRNQPQHF.